This entry describes one TCR beta chain. What this receptor recognizes is not known. Within one base of it there is no much larger clone, and no base qualities were kept. The library came from the immunoSEQ multiplex PCR assay. The table comes from immuneACCESS by way of TCRdb, which keeps in-frame sequences with V and J called. Part of the clones is missing from these tables; in studies checked, under half for an unresolved V gene and the rest for unknown reasons. The table for this sample lists some 87,000 clones; around 97% of them were counted only once. The top ten clonotypes cover over 0.15% of the sample. From cysteine to phenylalanine, the CDR3 is 15 amino acids long. Of all the DNA, just the CDR3 is kept, 45 bases in frame from base 1. V is pruned by 7 bases and J by 1 base, leaving 5 bases of the junction without a gene match. CDR1 LNHDA and CDR2 SQIVND are derived from the germline V gene (reference sequence).

The sample is drawn from a study of technical replicates of blood from several donors (dated by TCRdb to about 2017). Sequenced input: T cells isolated from PBMCs. This receptor was identified in a human donor in good health. The rearrangement joined TRBV19 to TRBJ2-1; 9 bases in the middle match TRBD2. The nucleotide sequence reads TGTGCCAGTATTGCTAGCGGGGTTTCCTACAATGAGCAGTTCTTC. The resulting protein is CASIASGVSYNEQFF. When the CDR3 is completed using the reference TRBV19 and TRBJ2-1 genes on either side, the full variable domain is DGGITQSPKYLFRKEGQNVTLSCEQNLNHDAMYWYRQDPGQGLRLIYYSQIVNDFQKGDIAEGYSVSREKKESFPLTVTSAQKNPTAFYLCASIASGVSYNEQFFGPGTRLTVL.